This T cell receptor beta chain was identified during a study of blood T cell repertoires in COVID-19. Study-level background: From the United States, Italy and Spain came samples of acute and convalescent COVID-19. From T cells, B-cell-depleted T cells, or PBMCs came the material, which was cDNA or gDNA.

Per the original data handling: Estimated nucleated cell counts came from reference gene primer amplification. Data came from immunoSEQ multiplex PCR; TCRdb stores just in-frame clones and leaves some out. V, J and clone size reflect that table, while D and trimming were determined from the DNA. The sample includes 230,000 or so clones, less than 90% of them seen just once. Germline-derived CDR1 and CDR2 are SEHNR and FQNEAQ (reference sequence). The length of the CDR3 is 14 residues. In the case of this clone: One end of the junction is discordant with germline, which a read error may explain.

The chain couples TRBV7-9 to TRBJ1-1; a weak D match, TRBD1 (6 bases). This sequence was found in a man between 25 and 39 years old with active or convalescent COVID-19. The material sequenced was peripheral blood. CDR3 sequence reads: CASSLAGEVTEAFF. The CDR3 region has the DNA TGTGCCAGCAGCCTAGCAGGGGAGGTTACTGAAGCTTTCTTT.